Described below is a single T cell receptor (beta chain) sequence and its context. This clonotype has only a few counts. Its cognate antigen has yet to be identified. No much larger clonotype is one base removed from it; base qualities were not supplied. The sample comes from a study of identical twins (dated by TCRdb to 2016 to 2017). For context, the study as a whole: To test whether fetal clonotypes persist, this study deep-sequenced TCR alpha and beta repertoires from monozygotic twins, from unrelated adults of various ages, and from cord blood. Replicate twin experiments were performed at different times using different library preparation protocols to rule out contamination.

Per the germline V gene, LGHNA is the CDR1 and YSLEER is the CDR2. The germline V and J ends show losses of 4 bases and 9 bases respectively, and no gene match explains 9 bases of the junction. The cysteine opens and the phenylalanine closes a CDR3 of 14 amino acids. CDR3 DNA only is kept here, 42 bases in frame from base 1. All donors were healthy Caucasians. Three pairs of female monozygotic twins, all aged 18 to 29 years, were included in the twin cohort. RNA for TCR libraries was isolated from peripheral blood mononuclear cells. Libraries were made using 5' RACE. The run used an Illumina HiSeq 2000. A universal primer binding site was introduced by template switching, and a unique molecular identifier was present in the final cDNA, enabling accurate counting of TCR cDNA molecules. First-strand cDNA for TCR alpha and beta chains was synthesized from specific primers in the conserved constant-segment region. To control for contamination, each cDNA library was double barcoded with a SMART-Mk sample barcode plus Illumina barcodes. TruSeq adapter sequences and Illumina sample barcodes were added in two successive PCR steps. The TCR alpha and beta cDNA libraries were sequenced on the Illumina HiSeq platform using custom primers. On the study's bioinformatics: Raw reads were processed with MiGEC to extract unique molecular identifiers, and MiXCR was used to determine CDR3 positions. Recombination models were inferred per individual with the repgenHMM and IGoR tools using an EM algorithm. The tcR package in R was used for shared clonotype analysis, with sharing normalized by the product of cloneset sizes. To study raw recombination without the effects of thymic and clonal selection, out-of-frame nonproductive sequences were analyzed. TCRdb trimmed public reads at Q25 via fastp, called clones via MiXCR and kept in-frame beta chains. Every distinct CDR3 protein forms one entry, paired with its most common genes and DNA. The V and J calls, along with clone size, are taken from TCRdb and not from the paper's own processing. A total of about 730,000 distinct CDR3 sequences appear in this sample, about 20% of them only once. The ten largest clones add up to 4.3% of the sample.

General findings and caveats noted by the study authors: Abundant cord blood beta clonotypes carried fewer insertions; young adult naive repertoires showed a weaker similar trend, while memory repertoires showed none. In monozygotic twins, recombination models systematically underestimated out-of-frame TCR alpha sharing, but the models matched the sharing seen between unrelated individuals. In beta out-of-frame sequences, excess twin sharing was weaker, because having fewer shared sequences lowered the signal-to-noise ratio. Because the same donors could not be followed over many years, conclusions were based on cross-sectional statistical analysis. Zero-insertion analyses could be partly confounded by invariant T cells such as MAIT and iNKT, though diverse VJ usage argued against such confounding for most clonotypes. Compared with coincidental sharing between unrelated individuals, out-of-frame TCR alpha sequences shared between twins showed an excess of sequences with low generation probability.

Separately, the same data were catalogued under a study of T cells expressing NK-cell markers. According to the second study: About eight donors provided sorted CD3+CD56+NKG2C+, CD3+CD56+NKG2C- and CD3+CD56-NKG2C+ T-cell subsets, whose TCR beta-chain repertoires were profiled. Among the eight sequenced donors, only one was HCMV-seronegative, while the other seven were HCMV-seropositive. To restrict sorting to alphabetaTCR-expressing T cells, an anti-gammadeltaTCR antibody was added in several experiments. In a handful of donors, the dominant CD3+CD56+NKG2C+ clonotypes were among the top 10 CD8+ clonotypes and accounted for about 1.0-7.5% of CD8+ T cells. Those dominant clonotypes were again the most abundant among CD3+CD56-NKG2C+ cells in a few donors, at about 25-65%. Whether the expanded NKG2C-expressing T cell clones were specific for HCMV antigens remained unclear. Randomly selected healthy volunteers, three men and five women, were used as the eight sequenced donors. HCMV serostatus was determined by detecting HCMV-specific IgG in serum with a commercial ELISA kit. For roughly six donors, bulk peripheral blood T-cell repertoires were additionally sequenced from unsorted PBMC. Reads were demultiplexed and grouped by UMI with MIGEC, and clonotypes were assembled and quantified with MiTCR. To exclude erroneous sequences, any TCR cDNA sequence not supported by at least two reads was discarded. The tcR package was used for downstream repertoire analysis, and clonotypes were matched between fractions using CDR3 nucleotide sequence together with V segment. VDJmatch was used to annotate antigen specificity against VDJdb, with one amino acid substitution in CDR3 permitted.

Sequences were obtained from PBMCs. The TCR sequence derives from a woman aged 18-30 years in good health. Here the chain combines TRBV4-3 and TRBJ2-1, and 7 junction bases match TRBD1. CDR3 protein: CASSLSGTDGEQFF. The sequenced DNA: TGCGCCAGCAGCCTGTCTGGGACAGATGGTGAGCAGTTCTTC.